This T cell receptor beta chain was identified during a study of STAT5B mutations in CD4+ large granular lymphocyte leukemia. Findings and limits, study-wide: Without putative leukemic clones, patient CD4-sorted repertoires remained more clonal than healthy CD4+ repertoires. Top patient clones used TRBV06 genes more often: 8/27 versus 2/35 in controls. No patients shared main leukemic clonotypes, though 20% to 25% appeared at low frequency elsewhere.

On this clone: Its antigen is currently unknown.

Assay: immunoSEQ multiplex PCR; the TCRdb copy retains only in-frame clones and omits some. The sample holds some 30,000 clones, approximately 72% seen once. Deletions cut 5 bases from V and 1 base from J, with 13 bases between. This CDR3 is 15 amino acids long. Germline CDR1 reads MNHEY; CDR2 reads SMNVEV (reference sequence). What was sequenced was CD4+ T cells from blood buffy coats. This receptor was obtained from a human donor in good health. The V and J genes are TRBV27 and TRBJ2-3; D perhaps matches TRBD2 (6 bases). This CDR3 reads CASSNSWEGTDTQYF. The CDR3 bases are TGTGCCAGCAGTAACTCGTGGGAGGGCACAGATACGCAGTATTTT.